What follows are 21 T cell receptor beta chains derived from one specimen sequenced in a study of OX40 agonist ivuxolimab in advanced cancers. Clones were read by immunoSEQ multiplex PCR, and TCRdb kept only the in-frame ones, dropping some. The sample consists of approximately 130,000 clones, 93% of them appearing once. The specimen comprised CD4+ or CD8+ T cells sorted from blood, sampled in a trial of the OX40 agonist ivuxolimab. The receptors here all came from an adult with an advanced solid tumor such as melanoma, head and neck, liver or kidney cancer.

The rearrangement joins TRBV7-6 to TRBJ1-1; D is ambiguous. CDR1 SGHVS and CDR2 FNYEAQ come from the germline V gene. The CDR3 totals 16 residues. The V gene lost 5 bases and the J gene lost 0 bases, with 16 bases spanning the gap. CDR3 in DNA: TGTGCCAGCAGCCCCCGTGGAGGGTCCATGAACACTGAAGCTTTCTTT. This codes for CASSPRGGSMNTEAFF.

The rearrangement uses TRBV7-2 and TRBJ2-5; no firm D call. V lost 0 bases to trimming and J lost 0 bases, with 8 bases between them. CDR3 size: 15 residues. Germline CDR1 and CDR2: SGHTA and FQGNSA. CDR3 sequence (DNA): TGTGCCAGCAGCTTAGCGGTGCGAGACCAAGAGACCCAGTACTTC. Its translation is CASSLAVRDQETQYF.

The sample holds a few counts of this clone. This chain connects TRBV7-2 to TRBJ1-5; D ambiguous. Germline V CDR1 and CDR2: SGHTA, FQGNSA. This CDR3 has 12 residues. Trimming stripped 4 bases from V and 13 bases from J, with 14 bases between. This chain's CDR3 is CASSSDRTPQHF. As DNA, the CDR3 is TGTGCCAGCAGCTCAGACCGGACCCCTCAGCATTTT.

This chain connects TRBV2 to TRBJ1-5, with D unclear. V lost 6 bases, J lost 3 bases, and 6 bases lay in between. The CDR3 is 12 amino acids. Germline CDR1 and CDR2: SNHLY and FYNNEI. CDR3 sequence reads: CASRRVNQPQHF. The CDR3 coding sequence is TGTGCCAGCAGGCGGGTCAATCAGCCCCAGCATTTT.

The rearrangement joins TRBV4-1 to TRBJ1-2; D unresolved. Trimming removed 1 base at V and 8 bases at J, with 17 bases between. Germline V gene lookup returns CDR1 MGHRA and CDR2 YSYEKL. This CDR3 is built from 15 residues. The chain's CDR3 is CASSQVLADSGGYTF. The CDR3 DNA is TGCGCCAGCAGCCAAGTCCTCGCCGACTCGGGAGGCTACACCTTC.

The chain combines TRBV4-3 with TRBJ2-1; TRBD2 agrees at 8 bases. This CDR3 comprises 16 residues. The V and J ends lost 4 bases and 2 bases, in that order; junction bases with no gene match: 7. The germline CDR1 and CDR2 sequences are LGHNA and YSLEER. The CDR3 nucleotides read TGCGCCAGCAGCCGCCTGCGGGGGGCCGCCTACAATGAGCAGTTCTTC. This translates into CASSRLRGAAYNEQFF.

This chain links TRBV7-9 with TRBJ2-1, with D unclear. This CDR3 spans 12 amino acids. V dropped 5 bases and J dropped 12 bases, with 14 bases sitting between them. CDR1 and CDR2 from the germline V gene are SEHNR and FQNEAQ (reference sequence). In DNA, the CDR3 is TGTGCCAGCAGCCCCCTTTGGTCAGGGCAGTTCTTC. Protein sequence: CASSPLWSGQFF.

This clone was found once. The chain employs TRBV4-3 and TRBJ2-7, with D tentatively TRBD1 (5 bases). Germline CDR1 reads LGHNA; CDR2 reads YSLEER. Trimming pared 1 base from V and 2 bases from J, leaving 12 bases between. This CDR3 is 15 amino acids long. Here the CDR3 reads CASSQVITGTYEQYF. CDR3 DNA: TGCGCCAGCAGCCAAGTTATCACAGGTACCTACGAGCAGTACTTC.

A note on this clone: Other nucleotide sequences from this sample produce the same CDR3. This chain connects TRBV7-2 to TRBJ2-5; D possibly corresponds to TRBD2 (5 bases). Germline V CDR1 and CDR2: SGHTA, FQGNSA. The CDR3 consists of 13 residues. The V end lost 1 base, the J end lost 4 bases, and 7 bases lay between the germline ends. The chain's CDR3 is CASSLGEGETQYF. CDR3 coding DNA: TGTGCCAGCAGCTTAGGAGAGGGAGAGACCCAGTACTTC.

CDR3 loop: CAWSRLGVDTQYF. As DNA, the CDR3 is TGTGCCTGGAGTCGACTGGGCGTAGATACGCAGTATTTT. This sequence joins TRBV30 and TRBJ2-3, with unresolved D. V gave up 2 bases and J gave up 5 bases, with 11 bases separating them. The CDR3 length is 13 residues. CDR1 is GTSNPN, CDR2 SVGIG, per germline (reference sequence).

The chain combines TRBV6-5 with TRBJ1-5; possibly TRBD1 for D (6 bases). The CDR3 runs to 13 residues. CDR1 and CDR2 from the germline V gene are MNHEY and SVGAGI. The V gene lost 6 bases and the J gene lost 7 bases, with 13 bases spanning the gap. The DNA for the CDR3 is TGTGCCAGCAGAGCAGGGGTTGGACAGCCCCAGCATTTT. It specifies CASRAGVGQPQHF.

This clone was picked up one time. The chain has TRBV5-1 and TRBJ2-1, with 14 bases fitting TRBD2. There are 15 residues in the CDR3. CDR1 SGHRS and CDR2 YFSETQ come from the germline V gene. V was clipped by 3 bases and J by 7 bases; unmatched bases: 3. The CDR3 loop reads CASSSGLAGGNEQFF. The CDR3 DNA sequence: TGCGCCAGCAGCTCCGGACTAGCGGGAGGAAATGAGCAGTTCTTC.

The CDR3: CASSQDRNGYTF. The CDR3 DNA reads as TGTGCCAGCAGCCAGGACCGTAATGGCTACACCTTC. The rearrangement joins TRBV7-9 to TRBJ1-2; D ambiguous. Per germline, CDR1 SEHNR and CDR2 FQNEAQ (reference sequence). There are 12 residues in the CDR3. Trimming cost V 5 bases and J 6 bases, with 10 bases left between them.

V and J are TRBV7-2 and TRBJ2-1; D ambiguous. This CDR3 region has 18 residues. The ends were cut back, 3 bases at V and 0 bases at J, with 18 bases in the middle. Germline V CDR1 and CDR2: SGHTA, FQGNSA. The CDR3 loop is CASSFTDSSPPSYNEQFF. In DNA form, the CDR3 reads TGTGCCAGCAGCTTCACCGACTCTTCTCCACCCTCCTACAATGAGCAGTTCTTC. The full variable domain, completed using reference TRBV7-2 and TRBJ2-1, is GAGVSQSPSNKVTEKGKDVELRCDPISGHTALYWYRQSLGQGLEFLIYFQGNSAPDKSGLPSDRFSAERTGGSVSTLTIQRTQQEDSAVYLCASSFTDSSPPSYNEQFFGPGTRLTVL.

The V and J genes are TRBV9 and TRBJ2-3; D unclear. CDR1 is SGDLS and CDR2 is YYNGEE in the germline V gene. Trimming removed 2 bases at V and 6 bases at J, with 13 bases between. CDR3 length: 14 residues. CDR3 loop: CASSVLGSVDTQYF. The CDR3 DNA reads as TGTGCCAGCAGCGTTCTAGGGTCAGTGGATACGCAGTATTTT.

This clone is a singleton in its sample. J is TRBJ1-6 and V is TRBV5-6; tentatively, D is TRBD1 (6 bases). The germline CDR1 and CDR2 sequences are SGHDT and YYEEEE. There are 16 residues in the CDR3. Trimming pared 0 bases from V and 6 bases from J, leaving 13 bases between. DNA for the CDR3: TGTGCCAGCAGCTTGGGCAGGGGTAGTGGTAATTCACCCCTCCACTTT. This translates into CASSLGRGSGNSPLHF.

With regard to this clone: The sample has other DNA sequences that encode this CDR3 too. This chain uses TRBV7-2 with TRBJ2-3; no clear D gene. The CDR3 totals 14 residues. The V end was cut by 5 bases, the J end by 0 bases, with 9 bases between. Germline CDR1 reads SGHTA; CDR2 reads FQGNSA. CDR3 coding DNA: TGTGCCAGCAGCCCAGGAAGGAGCACAGATACGCAGTATTTT. It is translated as CASSPGRSTDTQYF.

This clone was picked up one time. V and J are TRBV28 and TRBJ1-3; D may be TRBD1 (5 bases). Germline values: CDR1 MDHEN, CDR2 SYDVKM. The V and J ends lost 10 bases and 0 bases respectively, with 19 bases between them. The CDR3 has 16 residues. The CDR3 nucleotides read TGTGCCACCACACCGGGGCAGGCGCCCTCTGGAAACACCATATATTTT. The encoded protein is CATTPGQAPSGNTIYF. Supplemented by reference TRBV28 and TRBJ1-3, the full variable domain reads DVKVTQSSRYLVKRTGEKVFLECVQDMDHENMFWYRQDPGLGLRLIYFSYDVKMKEKGDIPEGYSVSREKKERFSLILESASTNQTSMYLCATTPGQAPSGNTIYFGEGSWLTVV.

This sequence joins TRBV6-6 and TRBJ1-3; D unclear. From germline, CDR1 is MNHNY and CDR2 SVGAGI (reference sequence). Trimming cost V 0 bases and J 1 base, with 7 bases left between them. The CDR3 consists of 15 residues. CDR3 nucleotide sequence: TGTGCCAGCAGTTACTCATTCGGTTCTGGAAACACCATATATTTT. As protein: CASSYSFGSGNTIYF.

This chain links TRBV18 with TRBJ2-5; 9 bases fit TRBD1. Judging by the DNA end, TRBJ2-7 fits better; the J call may be wrong. The length of the CDR3 is 15 residues. Germline CDR1 reads KGHSH; CDR2 reads LQKENI. The CDR3 DNA reads as TGTGCCAGCTCACCAAGAGACAGGGGGGACCACGAGCAGTACTTC. Translating it yields CASSPRDRGDHEQYF.

The rearrangement joins TRBV5-1 to TRBJ2-3; TRBD2 aligns across 10 bases. This CDR3 has 16 amino acids. V lost 4 bases, J lost 2 bases, and 7 bases stayed unmatched. The germline V gene encodes CDR1 SGHRS and CDR2 YFSETQ. CDR3 region: CASSPLAGVITDTQYF. DNA of the CDR3: TGCGCCAGCAGCCCTCTAGCGGGAGTGATCACAGATACGCAGTATTTT.